This is a list of T cell receptor beta chains from one sample in a study of T cells in Graves' hyperthyroidism and ophthalmopathy. TCRdb reanalysed the multiplex PCR reads using MiXCR and keeps one entry per CDR3 protein. The sample lists about 130,000 distinct CDR3 sequences, more than 20% seen once, with roughly 71% in the top ten. Sequencing input: blood. The receptors here all came from a woman aged 50 to 60 with Graves' hyperthyroidism that later progressed to Graves' ophthalmopathy. The CDR3 runs from the conserved cysteine through the conserved F or W. A D gene is named only where the DNA matches it firmly. The listing skips clone size in some rows; elsewhere it reads once, few, many or a size class.

V	D	J	size	DNA	CDR3
TRBV4-3	.	TRBJ1-3	.	TGCGCCAGCAGCCACCTGACGGGGAGAGTGGCTGGAAACACCATATATTTT	CASSHLTGRVAGNTIYF
TRBV10-3	.	TRBJ2-5	many	TGTGCCATCAATGCGGGAATTCGGGAGACCCAGTACTTC	CAINAGIRETQYF
TRBV28	TRBD2	TRBJ2-3	many	TGTGCCAGCAGTTCCCCGGGACTAGCGCCCACAGATACGCAGTATTTT	CASSSPGLAPTDTQYF
TRBV6-1	TRBD1	TRBJ1-5	many	TGTGCCAGCAGTGCCACGACAGGGGCAAGTCAGCCCCAGCATTTT	CASSATTGASQPQHF
TRBV28	.	TRBJ1-5	many	TGTGCCAGCAGTTTATCGGCAGGGCGCAATCAGCCCCAGCATTTT	CASSLSAGRNQPQHF
TRBV28	TRBD2	TRBJ2-7	few	TGTGCCAGCAGCCAAGCCGCTAGCGGGAGATCTGTGTGGTACGAGCAGTACTTC	CASSQAASGRSVWYEQYF
TRBV6-1	TRBD1	TRBJ1-1	few	TGTGCCAGCACCCAGTCAGATACAGGGGCCACTGAAGCTTTCTTT	CASTQSDTGATEAFF
TRBV28	.	TRBJ2-1	few	TGTGCCAGCAGTTTGGCCCCTCGGGCGGGGTCCTACAATGAGCAGTTCTTC	CASSLAPRAGSYNEQFF
TRBV7-9	.	TRBJ1-2	many	TGTGCCAGCAGCTTAACAGGGATGGATGGCTACACCTTC	CASSLTGMDGYTF
TRBV7-9	.	TRBJ2-1	many	TGTGCCAGCAGCGCTATCACTAGGGGGTTAGAGCAGTTCTTC	CASSAITRGLEQFF